This T cell receptor (beta chain) was observed in a study of chronic HIV infection and antiretroviral therapy (dated by TCRdb to 2014 to 2015). From cysteine to phenylalanine, the CDR3 is 15 amino acids long. Only CDR3 DNA remains: 45 bases, in frame from the first base. The junction shows trimming of 1 base on V and 0 bases on J, plus 9 bases between the germline ends. Sequences MDHEN (CDR1) and SYDVKM (CDR2) are obtained from the germline V gene. A few counts support this clonotype. Its antigen is still unknown. Per-base qualities were not stored, and no clone one base away is much larger. To prepare the library, 5' RACE was applied. Data came from an Illumina MiSeq. Through fastp at Q25 and MiXCR, TCRdb rebuilt clones from the public reads, retaining in-frame beta chains. Each entry is one CDR3 protein sequence, shown with its most common DNA and genes. This sample gives 40,000 to 50,000 distinct CDR3 sequences in total; approximately 19% of them show up just once. Under 3.5% of the sample goes to the ten largest clones.

The chain is assembled from TRBV28 and TRBJ1-1; no confident D gene assignment can be made. The sequencing input was peripheral blood. The TCR sequence derives from an adult who had HIV and had not received antiretroviral therapy, or was an uninfected healthy control (not recorded which). The CDR3 reads CASSLLLRVNTEAFF. The sequenced DNA: TGTGCCAGCAGTTTATTATTGAGGGTGAACACTGAAGCTTTCTTT.